This T cell receptor (beta chain) is from a study of blood T cells in healthy people across ages. General observations from the study: Aged donors had fewer naive CD4+ cells and lower diversity than long-lived donors. Expanded clonotype changes were possibly confounded by unknown donor CMV status.

In regard to this clonotype: Its antigen is unidentified. A junction boundary mismatches the germline segment, possibly from a read error.

The V gene's germline CDR1 is MGHRA and CDR2 YSYEKL. This CDR3 comprises 15 residues. Through a sample-barcoded 5' primer and a J-beta primer mix, a second PCR was run for about 6 to 11 cycles. The template-switch adaptor, which had 12 random nucleotides, put a tag on each cDNA molecule. TCRdb passed the 5' RACE reads through MiXCR, listing each CDR3 protein once. The sample shows roughly 2 million distinct CDR3 sequences, about 50% of them seen only once. V gene TRBV4-1 combines with J gene TRBJ2-7, with a weak D call TRBD2 (5 bases). The receptor's source is a woman aged 40 to 50 in good health. The material sequenced was blood. CDR3: CTSSQVDLGAYEQYF. CDR3 in DNA: TGCACCAGCAGCCAAGTGGACTTGGGCGCCTACGAGCAGTACTTC.